Below, 21 T cell receptor beta chains from the same sample are listed, as sequenced in a study of molecular identifiers for immune sequencing clone quantification. In TCRdb, the PCR reads were re-called with MiXCR into one record per CDR3 protein. The data contain about 320,000 distinct CDR3 sequences, roughly a quarter of them singletons. Sequencing input: naive CD8+ T cells from blood, with Jurkat cell RNA spiked in. This sample's subset: FACS-sorted CD8+CD4-CCR7+CD45RA+ naive T cells. Every receptor here comes from a human donor in good health. Some libraries in this study had Jurkat cell RNA spiked in.

The chain carries TRBV4-3 and TRBJ2-1; 9 bases map to TRBD2. Trimming took 0 bases from V and 2 from J; bases not matched to a gene: 5. The CDR3 runs to 17 residues. Germline loops: CDR1 LGHNA, CDR2 YSLEER. The CDR3 reads CASSQDRSSGAYNEQFF. In nucleotides, the CDR3 is TGCGCCAGCAGCCAAGATCGATCTAGCGGGGCCTACAATGAGCAGTTCTTC.

This clonotype was observed many times. This chain uses TRBV28 with TRBJ2-3; 12 nucleotides line up with TRBD2. The CDR3 contains 15 residues. Germline V gene lookup returns CDR1 MDHEN and CDR2 SYDVKM. V shed 4 bases, J shed 4 bases, and the junction held 3 bases outside the gene matches. CDR3 protein: CASSSRLAGADTQYF. CDR3 in DNA: TGTGCCAGCAGTTCCAGACTAGCGGGAGCAGATACGCAGTATTTT.

This clonotype was seen at least ten times. The J gene is TRBJ1-2, the V gene TRBV14; D may be TRBD1 (6 bases). CDR3 length: 17 amino acids. The ends were cut back, 0 bases at V and 7 bases at J, with 21 bases in the middle. Germline values: CDR1 SGHDN, CDR2 FVKESK. CDR3 DNA sequence: TGTGCCAGCAGCCAAGAATGGGACAAGAACCCTCTAAGTGGCTACACCTTC. As protein: CASSQEWDKNPLSGYTF. Full variable domain (rest looked up from reference TRBV14 and TRBJ1-2): EAGVTQFPSHSVIEKGQTVTLRCDPISGHDNLYWYRRVMGKEIKFLLHFVKESKQDESGMPNNRFLAERTGGTYSTLKVQPAELEDSGVYFCASSQEWDKNPLSGYTFGSGTRLTVV.

This clonotype was detected only a few times. The CDR3 DNA reads TGTGCCAGCAGCGGCAGGGGGGAGAGCACAGATACGCAGTATTTT. It specifies CASSGRGESTDTQYF. This rearrangement joins TRBV7-8 to TRBJ2-3; perhaps TRBD1 as D (7 bases). The length of the CDR3 is 15 residues. Trimming shortened V by 5 bases and J by 0 bases, and 12 bases separated the two germline ends. In germline, CDR1 is SGHVS, CDR2 FQNEAQ.

This clonotype was detected only once. This sequence may be a read error, since a much larger clone differs from it by one base. V is TRBV28 and J is TRBJ2-5; TRBD2 matches at 10 bases. V shed 3 bases and J 7 bases; nucleotides not matched to a gene: 8. The germline gives CDR1 MDHEN, CDR2 SYDVKM. The CDR3 spans 15 residues. CDR3 sequence: CASSFYSGGSATQYF. Here the CDR3 DNA reads TGTGCCAGCAGTTTTTATAGCGGGGGGTCAGCGACCCAGTACTTC.

The J gene is TRBJ2-1, the V gene TRBV7-8; 11 nucleotides match TRBD2. Germline CDR1 SGHVS, CDR2 FQNEAQ. This CDR3 is 15 amino acids long. J lost 10 bases, V lost 6 bases, and 11 bases had no gene match. The CDR3 DNA reads TGTGCCAGCAGACAAGGTCCACTAGCGGGGGCCGAGCAGTTCTTC. Residues: CASRQGPLAGAEQFF.

A word on this clonotype: The junction departs from germline at one end; a sequencing error may be responsible. This chain joins TRBV11-3 and TRBJ1-6; D unresolved. Per germline, CDR1 SGHNT and CDR2 YENEEA. The CDR3 spans 14 residues. The CDR3 nucleotides are TGTGCCAGCAGCCCCATTCTTCCGGATTCGCCCCTCCACTTT. It encodes CASSPILPDSPLHF.

Turning to this clonotype: The conserved phenylalanine or tryptophan normally closing the CDR3 is absent here, so this likely arose from a read error. This rearrangement joins TRBV11-2 to TRBJ2-1; D not resolved. The V end lost 4 bases, the J end lost 4 bases, and 8 bases lay between the germline ends. The CDR3 has 13 amino acids. Germline CDR1 SGHAT, CDR2 FQNNGV. This CDR3 reads CASSSWKYNEQFS. CDR3 coding DNA: TGTGCCAGCAGCTCCTGGAAGTACAATGAGCAGTTCTCC.

In regard to this clonotype: One junction end does not reproduce the germline sequence, and a read error may be involved. The chain has TRBV28 and TRBJ1-5; D is unclear. The CDR3 has 12 amino acids. Germline assignment: CDR1 MDHEN and CDR2 SYDVKM. The CDR3 is CVSSPSRVPQHF. The CDR3 nucleotides read TGTGTCAGCAGTCCCAGCCGTGTCCCCCAGCATTTT.

This clonotype was detected a few times. This rearrangement joins TRBV7-9 to TRBJ2-7; D not resolved. This CDR3 has 15 amino acids. From germline, CDR1 is SEHNR and CDR2 FQNEAQ (reference sequence). Trimming left V 2 bases short and J 2 bases short, with 13 bases between. The CDR3 reads CASSLTSLGTYEQYF. The CDR3 DNA reads TGTGCCAGCAGCTTAACGTCTTTAGGGACCTACGAGCAGTACTTC.

This clonotype was seen at least ten times. The rearrangement uses TRBV6-2 or TRBV6-3 and TRBJ1-1; 7 bases agree with TRBD1. The CDR3 runs to 15 residues. The trim removed 1 base at V and 2 bases at J, leaving 4 bases unmatched. Germline CDR1 and CDR2: MNHEY and SVGEGT. CDR3 sequence reads: CASSYLGGLNTEAFF. CDR3 DNA: TGTGCCAGCAGTTACTTAGGGGGCTTAAACACTGAAGCTTTCTTT.

CDR3 nucleotides: TGCGCCAGCAGCGATCCTCGATCCGGGGTCACAGATACGCAGTATTTT. Amino acid sequence: CASSDPRSGVTDTQYF. This chain joins TRBV5-1 and TRBJ2-3; maybe TRBD2 (5 bases). In germline, CDR1 is SGHRS, CDR2 YFSETQ. The CDR3 length is 16 residues. Between the trimmed V and J ends, which lost 4 bases and 2 bases, there was a span of 17 bases.

This clonotype showed up just a few times. The gene calls are TRBV20-1 and TRBJ2-3, with 8 bases matching TRBD2. The trim removed 0 bases at V and 5 bases at J, leaving 7 bases unmatched. The germline gives CDR1 DFQATT, CDR2 SNEGSKA (reference sequence). CDR3 size: 15 residues. The CDR3, as DNA: TGCAGTGCTAGAGATCCGGGACTAGAAAAAGATACGCAGTATTTT. Translation gives CSARDPGLEKDTQYF.

This clonotype was found a few times. The chain employs TRBV6-2 or TRBV6-3 and TRBJ2-7, with a weak D call TRBD2 (6 bases). Trimming stripped 0 bases from V and 3 bases from J, with 18 bases between. Germline V lookup: CDR1 MNHEY, CDR2 SVGEGT. This CDR3 is built from 17 residues. CDR3 nucleotide sequence: TGTGCCAGCAGTTACTCAAGTACGGGACTTGACAACTACGAGCAGTACTTC. Residues: CASSYSSTGLDNYEQYF.

Remarks on this clonotype: Sequence at one end of the junction differs from germline and may be a read error. This chain links TRBV7-2 with TRBJ1-1, with unresolved D. CDR3 size: 15 residues. The germline V gene encodes CDR1 SGHTA and CDR2 FQGNSA. CDR3 DNA sequence: TGTGCCAGCAGCTTAGACAGACCACTGAACACTGAAGCTTCCTTT. This encodes CASSLDRPLNTEASF.

This clonotype was detected ten times or more. The rearrangement uses TRBV20-1 and TRBJ2-3, with unresolved D. The V gene lost 1 base and the J gene lost 4 bases, with 9 bases spanning the gap. Per germline, CDR1 DFQATT and CDR2 SNEGSKA (reference sequence). CDR3 length: 13 residues. The CDR3: CSARGVRADTQYF. The CDR3 DNA sequence: TGCAGTGCTAGAGGGGTTAGGGCAGATACGCAGTATTTT.

This clonotype was seen repeatedly, ten times or more. This chain connects TRBV20-1 to TRBJ2-7, with 10 bases matching TRBD1. Looked up from germline, CDR1 is DFQATT and CDR2 is SNEGSKA (reference sequence). This CDR3 comprises 14 residues. Losses at the gene ends were 3 bases for V and 6 bases for J; bases not matched to a gene: 8. The DNA of the CDR3 is TGCAGTGCTAGGGGACGGGACAGGGGACCCGAGCAGTACTTC. Encoded protein: CSARGRDRGPEQYF.

This clonotype turned up a few times. The chain couples TRBV4-3 to TRBJ2-6; D unclear. Trimming took off 0 bases at V and 1 base at J, with 16 bases between the two ends. There are 19 residues in the CDR3. The germline CDR1 and CDR2 sequences are LGHNA and YSLEER. The CDR3 reads CASSQDGPPLASGANVLTF. DNA of the CDR3: TGCGCCAGCAGCCAAGATGGTCCCCCCTTGGCGTCTGGGGCCAACGTCCTGACTTTC.

With respect to this clonotype: A much larger clone lies one base from this, so it may be a read error. The CDR3 carries no conserved terminal phenylalanine or tryptophan, so it likely arises from a read error. This chain connects TRBV20-1 to TRBJ1-2; D is unclear. From germline, CDR1 is DFQATT and CDR2 SNEGSKA (reference sequence). Deletions cut 3 bases from V and 3 bases from J, with 11 bases between. CDR3 length: 13 amino acids. The DNA of the CDR3 is TGCAGTGCTAGCTCCGAGGCTGACTATGGCTACACCTCC. This encodes CSASSEADYGYTS.

This rearrangement joins TRBV19 to TRBJ2-4; tentative D call: TRBD2 (5 bases). V was pared by 1 base and J by 1 base, with 11 bases between. CDR3 size: 16 residues. CDR1 is LNHDA, CDR2 SQIVND, per germline (reference sequence). The CDR3 DNA follows: TGTGCCAGTAGTATAGGGTCCCGAGGGGCCAAAAACATTCAGTACTTC. It encodes CASSIGSRGAKNIQYF.

The chain has TRBV6-1 and TRBJ1-2; D gene uncertain. Germline-derived CDR1 and CDR2 are MNHNS and SASEGT. The CDR3 covers 14 residues. V was shortened by 3 bases and J by 4 bases, with 12 bases between the two germline ends. Here the CDR3 DNA reads TGTGCCAGCAGTGATTGGACGTCCGGCTATGGCTACACCTTC. Protein: CASSDWTSGYGYTF.